These T cell receptor beta chains were read from a single sample in a study of blood T cell repertoires in COVID-19. Clones were sequenced by immunoSEQ multiplex PCR, and TCRdb holds only the in-frame ones, with some missing. Of 120,000 to 150,000 clones listed, more than 80% are singletons. Sequencing was done on a sample of peripheral blood. The receptor source for this set is a woman over 75 in a cohort sampled during active or convalescent COVID-19. Each CDR3 is given with its conserved first and last residue. D genes are given only for firm matches. Expanded clones are given a class, and other clones once, few, many or no size at all.

d_call j_call clone_size v_call cdr3_nt cdr3_aa
TRBD1 TRBJ1-5 . TRBV18 TGTGCCAGCTCAGCCCAGGGGGCAAGGGAGCCCCAGCATTTT CASSAQGAREPQHF
TRBD1 TRBJ1-2 . TRBV6-2/TRBV6-3 TGTGCCAGCAGTCGGGGACAGCCCTATGGCTACACCTTC CASSRGQPYGYTF
TRBD2 TRBJ2-1 . TRBV3-1/TRBV3-2 TGTGCCAGCAGCCGCGGGGGGCTATCGTACAATGAGCAGTTCTTC CASSRGGLSYNEQFF
. TRBJ2-3 . TRBV7-8 TGTGCCAGCAGCTTATTGAGCCACACAGATACGCAGTATTTT CASSLLSHTDTQYF
TRBD2 TRBJ2-6 . TRBV2 TGTGCCAGCAGGGGAGGGGAGGGGGCCAACGTCCTGACTTTC CASRGGEGANVLTF
. TRBJ1-5 . TRBV6-5 TGTGCCACAACCTCTGGGAGGGGAAGCAATCAGCCCCAGCATTTT CATTSGRGSNQPQHF
TRBD1 TRBJ1-2 . TRBV3-1/TRBV3-2 TGTGCCAGCAGCCAAGCCGGACAGGTCTATGGCTACACCTTC CASSQAGQVYGYTF
TRBD1 TRBJ1-2 few TRBV7-2 TGTGCCAGCAGCTGGCCGGACAGGGCCACCTATGGCTACACCTTC CASSWPDRATYGYTF
TRBD2 TRBJ2-3 once TRBV6-2/TRBV6-3 TGTGCCAGCAGTAGGGAGCGGGGGGGCGGGAGCACAGATACGCAGTATTTT CASSRERGGGSTDTQYF
. TRBJ1-2 once TRBV3-1/TRBV3-2 TGTGCCAGCAGCCAGGTCGGGCGGGAGTCTGGCGGCTACACCTTC CASSQVGRESGGYTF
. TRBJ2-1 . TRBV30 TGTGCCTGGAAGGGGGGGGGTGGCTCCTACAATGAGCAGTTCTTC CAWKGGGGSYNEQFF
TRBD1 TRBJ2-2 . TRBV13 TGTGCCAGCAGCTTAATTCCGACAGGGGTCACCGGGGAGCTGTTTTTT CASSLIPTGVTGELFF
. TRBJ1-2 . TRBV28 TGTGCCAGCAGACAAGTGGCGGGGGGCCGTTATGGCTACACCTTC CASRQVAGGRYGYTF
. TRBJ1-1 . TRBV18 TGTGCCAGCTCACCACAGAGGGATGAAGCTTTCTTT CASSPQRDEAFF
TRBD1 TRBJ2-5 once TRBV5-1 TGCGCCAGCAGTCCCAAGGGGGCGGCCCAGTACTTC CASSPKGAAQYF
. TRBJ1-6 once TRBV6-2/TRBV6-3 TGTGCCAGCAGTGATGGTGTTACAAGTTCACCCCTCCACTTT CASSDGVTSSPLHF